A selection of T cell receptor beta chains follows, all from one sample in a study of human T cells and chemical hapten exposure. TCRdb re-called the RACE reads with MiXCR, one entry per CDR3 protein. The sample has around 110,000 distinct CDR3 sequences, roughly an eighth seen once. The sequencing used whole blood, collected in connection with sensitization to the hapten diphenylcyclopropenone (DPC). These receptors were taken from a woman in her forties or fifties with alopecia areata. Some clones in this sample may be carry-over from other donors' samples. CDR3s include the opening cysteine and the closing phenylalanine or tryptophan. D genes are given only for firm matches. The size field is filled for only some rows; it gives once, few, many or a size class.

TRBV29-1	TRBJ2-7	.	few	CSVEDTPGVGPYEQYF	TGCAGCGTTGAAGATACGCCGGGGGTAGGACCCTACGAGCAGTACTTC
TRBV20-1	TRBJ2-3	.	many	CSARDLRYHIDTQYF	TGCAGTGCTAGAGATCTTCGGTACCACATAGATACGCAGTATTTT
TRBV5-4	TRBJ1-2	TRBD1	.	CASSSALQGARGYTF	TGTGCCAGCAGCTCGGCCCTACAGGGGGCTCGGGGCTACACCTTC
TRBV6-5	TRBJ2-7	.	few	CASSMGPVLSYEQYF	TGTGCCAGCAGTATGGGCCCAGTCCTGTCCTACGAGCAGTACTTC
TRBV3-1	TRBJ1-1	.	few	CASSRHGPYEAFF	TGTGCCAGCAGCCGGCACGGGCCCTATGAAGCTTTCTTT
TRBV6-5	TRBJ2-7	.	many	CASTKQLGPVFYEQYF	TGTGCCAGCACCAAACAACTCGGGCCAGTTTTCTACGAGCAGTACTTC
TRBV20-1	TRBJ1-1	TRBD1	.	CSATSGGVYTEAFF	TGCAGTGCTACTTCAGGGGGCGTTTACACTGAAGCTTTCTTT
TRBV2	TRBJ2-3	.	few	CASSGGSRPGGAGTDTQYF	TGTGCCAGCAGTGGAGGGTCTCGCCCGGGGGGCGCCGGCACAGATACGCAGTATTTT
TRBV27	TRBJ1-6	.	few	CASSPLGSSYNSPLHF	TGTGCCAGCAGCCCTCTCGGTAGCTCCTATAATTCACCCCTCCACTTT
TRBV5-6	TRBJ2-3	.	few	CASSFATGHNTDTQYF	TGTGCCAGCAGCTTCGCCACGGGACACAACACAGATACGCAGTATTTT
TRBV4-3	TRBJ1-5	.	many	CASSQEPSGQPQHF	TGCGCCAGCAGCCAAGAGCCCTCGGGGCAGCCCCAGCATTTT
TRBV2	TRBJ2-6	.	.	CASSREGQISGANVLTF	TGTGCCAGCAGCCGCGAAGGACAGATCTCTGGGGCCAACGTCCTGACTTTC
TRBV6-5	TRBJ1-1	.	many	CASSYTPNTEAFF	TGTGCCAGCAGTTATACACCTAACACTGAAGCTTTCTTT
TRBV7-8	TRBJ1-2	.	many	CASSHDGQFYGYTF	TGTGCCAGCAGCCACGATGGGCAGTTCTATGGCTACACCTTC
TRBV6-2/TRBV6-3	TRBJ1-5	.	.	CASSFISGNQPQHF	TGTGCCAGCAGTTTTATCAGCGGCAATCAGCCCCAGCATTTT
TRBV7-6	TRBJ2-5	TRBD1	few	CASSLGQGAGETQYF	TGTGCCAGCAGCCTGGGACAGGGGGCAGGAGAGACCCAGTACTTC
TRBV9	TRBJ2-3	.	.	CASSALADPSTDTQYF	TGTGCCAGCAGCGCCCTTGCTGACCCTAGCACAGATACGCAGTATTTT
TRBV11-2	TRBJ2-2	TRBD1	.	CASSFRTGGSTGELFF	TGTGCCAGCAGCTTCCGGACAGGGGGCAGCACCGGGGAGCTGTTTTTT
TRBV7-2	TRBJ1-2	.	many	CASSLVSAVARDGYTF	TGTGCCAGCAGCTTAGTTTCGGCGGTTGCAAGGGATGGCTACACCTTC
TRBV6-5	TRBJ2-7	.	.	CASSRGGTYEQYF	TGTGCCAGCAGTAGGGGGGGAACCTACGAGCAGTACTTC
TRBV5-1	TRBJ1-5	.	.	CASNYGLGGQPQHF	TGCGCCAGCAACTACGGATTAGGGGGTCAGCCCCAGCATTTT
TRBV11-2	TRBJ2-5	TRBD2	few	CASSLGLAGAPYF	TGTGCCAGCAGCCTGGGACTAGCGGGGGCCCCTTACTTC
TRBV7-2	TRBJ2-1	TRBD2	.	CASSLRRTSRFWNEQFF	TGTGCCAGCAGCCTCCGGCGGACTAGCCGGTTTTGGAATGAGCAGTTCTTC
TRBV3-1	TRBJ1-4	.	many	CASSQSGVNEKLFF	TGTGCCAGCAGCCAGTCAGGGGTTAATGAAAAACTGTTTTTT
TRBV28	TRBJ1-5	TRBD1	.	CASRADRGNQPQHF	TGTGCCAGCAGGGCGGACAGGGGCAATCAGCCCCAGCATTTT
TRBV3-1	TRBJ2-2	TRBD2	.	CASSRAGGRNTGELFF	TGTGCCAGCAGCAGAGCGGGAGGAAGGAACACCGGGGAGCTGTTTTTT
TRBV7-2	TRBJ2-5	TRBD2	many	CASSLLLAGGQETQYF	TGTGCCAGCAGCTTACTCCTAGCGGGGGGTCAAGAGACCCAGTACTTC
TRBV29-1	TRBJ2-1	.	many	CSVVLWQANEQFF	TGCAGCGTTGTGTTATGGCAGGCCAATGAGCAGTTCTTC
TRBV29-1	TRBJ2-6	TRBD1	few	CSVRTGTGLSGANVLTF	TGCAGCGTACGTACCGGGACAGGACTCTCTGGGGCCAACGTCCTGACTTTC
TRBV20-1	TRBJ1-6	.	few	CSARDRRQGNSPLHF	TGCAGTGCTAGAGATCGGAGGCAGGGTAATTCACCCCTCCACTTT
TRBV2	TRBJ1-1	.	.	CASSRDLTEAFF	TGTGCCAGCAGTAGGGATCTCACTGAAGCTTTCTTT
TRBV4-3	TRBJ1-5	.	.	CASSEGLRGMQPQHF	TGCGCCAGCAGCGAGGGACTTCGAGGTATGCAGCCCCAGCATTTT
TRBV5-1	TRBJ2-5	TRBD2	few	CASSFWGGLAEETQYF	TGCGCCAGCAGCTTTTGGGGGGGACTAGCGGAAGAGACCCAGTACTTC
TRBV4-1	TRBJ1-5	.	many	CASSQDPLRQPQHF	TGCGCCAGCAGCCAAGACCCCTTAAGACAGCCCCAGCATTTT
TRBV20-1	TRBJ2-7	.	many	CSATEGAPYEQYF	TGCAGTGCGACGGAGGGGGCACCCTACGAGCAGTACTTC